The T cell receptor beta chain described here comes from a study of breast tumors, draining lymph nodes, adjacent tissues. Overall study findings and caveats: That most tumor T cells come from lymph nodes remained unproven. Findings are consistent with lymph node origin and intratumoral expansion of most tumor T cells.

This clonotype was observed a single time. The antigen remains unidentified. V lost 1 base, J lost 2 bases, and 9 bases lay in between. The germline CDR1 and CDR2 sequences are SGHVS and FNYEAQ. CDR3 length equals 16 residues. TCRdb ran MiXCR on the multiplex PCR reads and lists one entry per CDR3 protein. Seen here are about 11,000 distinct CDR3 sequences, 30% to 45% observed once, and the top ten hold roughly 15%. This receptor was obtained from a female donor with breast cancer. Some clones in this sample may be carry-over from other donors' samples. The chain couples TRBV7-6 to TRBJ2-6; D is perhaps TRBD2 (5 bases). What was sequenced was breast tumor tissue. The CDR3: CASSLGSGTGANVLTF. The CDR3 coding sequence is TGTGCCAGCAGCTTAGGGTCGGGAACTGGGGCCAACGTCCTGACTTTC.